The 16 T cell receptor beta chains listed next were all sequenced from one sample in a study of T cells in Graves' hyperthyroidism and ophthalmopathy. There were TCR beta CDR3 regions amplified from RNA transcripts. HTBI primers drove first-round RT-PCR of the TCR CDR3. TCRdb recomputed calls from the multiplex PCR reads with MiXCR, one row per CDR3 protein. The sample lists around 200,000 distinct CDR3 sequences, about 17% occurring once. The sample taken for sequencing was blood. The receptors here all came from a woman aged 50 to 60 with Graves' hyperthyroidism.

This clonotype was observed many times. The rearrangement links TRBV27 to TRBJ1-2; TRBD1 might be the D (5 bases). The CDR3 is 14 residues long. CDR1 is MNHEY, CDR2 SMNVEV, per germline (reference sequence). V was trimmed by 7 bases and J by 8 bases, leaving 20 bases between them. CDR3 residues: CASNPGRGSGGYTF. The CDR3 nucleotides are TGTGCCAGCAACCCGGGACGGGGGTCTGGAGGCTACACCTTC.

The table lists this clonotype with many counts. The CDR3 spells CASSLVAGASYEQYF. The CDR3 DNA reads TGTGCCAGCAGCTTAGTCGCGGGAGCCTCCTACGAGCAGTACTTC. The chain joins TRBV7-8 to TRBJ2-7, with TRBD2 identical over 7 bases. Germline V gives CDR1 SGHVS, CDR2 FQNEAQ. Germline trimming cut 1 base from V and 0 bases from J; bases unmatched to any gene: 3. The CDR3 has 15 residues.

The table lists this clonotype with a few counts. This sequence joins TRBV7-9 and TRBJ1-3, with TRBD1 matching over 7 bases. The junction had 4 bases not matched to a gene; V was cut back by 5 bases and J by 0 bases. CDR1 and CDR2 (germline): SEHNR, FQNEAQ (reference sequence). The CDR3 loop spans 15 amino acids. In DNA, the CDR3 is TGTGCCAGCAGCCCAACAGGGGTCTCTGGAAACACCATATATTTT. Its protein is CASSPTGVSGNTIYF.

This clonotype showed up many times. The chain combines TRBV7-3 with TRBJ1-1; 8 bases align to TRBD1. The CDR3 has 15 residues. Unmatched junction bases numbered 8, after V lost 2 bases and J lost 6 bases. The germline V gene has CDR1 SGHTA and CDR2 FQGTGA. In DNA form, the CDR3 reads TGTGCCAGCAGCTTACAAGCAGGGGGCTACGCTGAAGCTTTCTTT. Encoded protein: CASSLQAGGYAEAFF.

This clonotype has at least ten counts. The CDR3 loop reads CASTPGRPGTDTQYF. CDR3 sequence (DNA): TGTGCCAGCACCCCCGGTCGGCCAGGCACAGATACGCAGTATTTT. The chain has TRBV5-8 and TRBJ2-3; the D is unclear. The CDR3 is 15 residues long. The V end lost 6 bases, the J end lost 1 base, and 15 bases lay between the germline ends. Per germline, CDR1 SGHTS and CDR2 YDEGEE.

With regard to this clonotype: A much larger clonotype is one base distant, so this may be a read error. The rearrangement uses TRBV7-2 and TRBJ1-5; D is undetermined. Germline-derived CDR1 and CDR2 are SGHTA and FQGNSA. The CDR3 is made up of 13 amino acids. Trimming removed 6 bases from V and 3 bases from J, with 9 bases in between. Here the CDR3 reads CASSRHPNQPQHF. The CDR3 DNA reads as TGTGCCAGCAGTCGACATCCCAATCAGCCCCAGCATTTT. Filled out from reference TRBV7-2 and TRBJ1-5, the complete variable domain reads GAGVSQSPSNKVTEKGKDVELRCDPISGHTALYWYRQSLGQGLEFLIYFQGNSAPDKSGLPSDRFSAERTGGSVSTLTIQRTQQEDSAVYLCASSRHPNQPQHFGDGTRLSIL.

This sequence joins TRBV20-1 and TRBJ1-2, with 10 bases aligning to TRBD1. V lost 4 bases to trimming and J lost 5 bases; unmatched junction nucleotides: 7. The CDR3 consists of 14 residues. Germline lookup yields CDR1 DFQATT and CDR2 SNEGSKA (reference sequence). The CDR3: CSATPTGGEYGYTF. As DNA, the CDR3 is TGCAGTGCTACCCCGACAGGGGGCGAGTATGGCTACACCTTC.

This clonotype was seen repeatedly, ten times or more. The CDR3 DNA follows: TGTGCCAGCACCCTCCAGACTAGCGGAGACGGGGAGCTGTTTTTT. It specifies CASTLQTSGDGELFF. The V call is TRBV27, the J call TRBJ2-2; 9 nucleotides match TRBD2. CDR1 is MNHEY, CDR2 SMNVEV, per germline (reference sequence). Trimming at V came to 7 bases and at J to 7 bases, leaving 10 bases not matched to a gene. The CDR3 runs to 15 residues.

Points on this clonotype: This may come from a read error, since a much larger clone is one base off. The V gene is TRBV4-1, the J gene TRBJ1-1; maybe TRBD1 (5 bases). Germline CDR1 and CDR2: MGHRA and YSYEKL. The CDR3 contains 16 residues. CDR3 sequence: CASSQAPQGKNAEAFF. As DNA, the CDR3 is TGCGCCAGCAGCCAAGCTCCGCAGGGCAAGAACGCTGAAGCTTTCTTT.

The gene calls are TRBV5-6 and TRBJ1-4; possible D gene TRBD1, 5 bases. Germline CDR1 SGHDT, CDR2 YYEEEE. Trimming pared 4 bases from V and 5 bases from J, leaving 12 bases between. CDR3 length: 14 amino acids. Here the CDR3 reads CASSRGRNNEKLFF. CDR3 sequence (DNA): TGTGCCAGCAGCAGGGGACGTAACAATGAAAAACTGTTTTTT.

This clonotype has at least ten counts. This chain uses TRBV7-6 with TRBJ2-2; D might be TRBD2 (6 bases). The CDR3 contains 16 residues. V was shortened by 5 bases and J by 1 base, with 14 bases between the two germline ends. Germline V lookup: CDR1 SGHVS, CDR2 FNYEAQ. The CDR3 coding sequence is TGTGCCAGCAGCCCCTCGGGGGACGGGAACACCGGGGAGCTGTTTTTT. As protein: CASSPSGDGNTGELFF.

This clonotype was observed many times. The J gene is TRBJ2-3, the V gene TRBV7-2; TRBD2 aligns across 8 bases. V trimming: 5 bases; J trimming: 2 bases; junction bases outside the gene matches: 9. Germline V gives CDR1 SGHTA, CDR2 FQGNSA. The CDR3 length is 16 residues. Written as DNA, the CDR3 is TGTGCCAGCAGCCAAACGAGCGGGGGTACCACAGATACGCAGTATTTT. Its protein is CASSQTSGGTTDTQYF.

This clonotype has a handful of counts. The CDR3 bases are TGTGCCAGCAGTGAAGCGCGGTCGCCCTACGAGCAGTACTTC. It codes for CASSEARSPYEQYF. The chain combines TRBV2 with TRBJ2-7, with D unresolved. Between the trimmed V and J ends, which lost 0 bases and 2 bases, there was a span of 8 bases. CDR1 is SNHLY and CDR2 is FYNNEI in the germline V gene. CDR3 length: 14 residues. The entire variable domain, with the rest obtained from reference TRBV2 and TRBJ2-7, is as follows: EPEVTQTPSHQVTQMGQEVILRCVPISNHLYFYWYRQILGQKVEFLVSFYNNEISEKSEIFDDQFSVERPDGSNFTLKIRSTKLEDSAMYFCASSEARSPYEQYFGPGTRLTVT.

This clonotype was detected only a few times. The chain joins TRBV12-3 or TRBV12-4 to TRBJ1-2, with D possibly matching TRBD1 (6 bases). This CDR3 contains 11 residues. The germline V and J ends were trimmed by 6 bases and 8 bases, with 10 bases remaining between them. The CDR3 loop reads CASSPQGGYTF. The CDR3 region has the DNA TGTGCCAGCAGCCCCCAGGGGGGCTACACCTTC.

In its sample, this clonotype was seen many times. The chain combines TRBV6-1 with TRBJ1-2; D remains ambiguous. Germline V gene sequence: CDR1 MNHNS, CDR2 SASEGT. This CDR3 is 14 amino acids long. The V end lost 2 bases, the J end lost 4 bases, and 11 bases lay between the germline ends. CDR3 amino acids: CASSERRVGYGYTF. The DNA of the CDR3 is TGTGCCAGCAGTGAAAGGCGGGTAGGCTATGGCTACACCTTC.

This clonotype was picked up a small number of times. The J gene is TRBJ2-5, the V gene TRBV4-2; 7 nucleotides align to TRBD2. The trim removed 4 bases at V and 5 bases at J, leaving 10 bases unmatched. Germline loops: CDR1 LGHNA, CDR2 YNFKEQ. The CDR3 is 15 amino acids. This chain's CDR3 is CASSRERDAEETQYF. As DNA, the CDR3 is TGTGCCAGCAGCCGAGAGCGGGACGCCGAGGAGACCCAGTACTTC.